This T cell receptor (beta chain) was identified during a study of regulatory T cells in long-lasting Graves disease. A remark on this clonotype: This may stem from a read error, because a much larger clone lies one nucleotide away.

Time point denoted: newly diagnosed GD, antithyroid drugs for less than 3 months. RNA isolated from PBMCs was used to make the TCR library. Through Arm-PCR of CDR3 regions and iRepertoire HTBI primers, TCR beta libraries were built. TCRdb itself ran the multiplex PCR reads through MiXCR, one entry per CDR3 protein. The repertoire holds roughly 320,000 distinct CDR3 sequences, with roughly a sixth as singletons. V lost 5 bases and J 2 bases, leaving 16 bases between the germline ends. The germline V gene encodes CDR1 SGHNT and CDR2 YENEEA. The CDR3 covers 15 residues. These data were also reused for a study on T cells in Graves' hyperthyroidism and ophthalmopathy. That report notes: Each diagnosis drew on symptoms, thyroxine, TRAb, thyroid ultrasound and orbital computed tomography findings.

Here the sequenced sample was peripheral blood mononuclear cells (PBMCs), taken at new diagnosis, from a patient treated with antithyroid drugs. The clonotype was recovered from a man aged 35-49 years with Graves disease. The V call is TRBV11-3, the J call TRBJ2-7, with D possibly TRBD1 on 5 matching bases. CDR3 protein: CASSPWTPSAYEQYF. The CDR3, as DNA: TGTGCCAGCAGCCCATGGACACCTTCCGCCTACGAGCAGTACTTC.